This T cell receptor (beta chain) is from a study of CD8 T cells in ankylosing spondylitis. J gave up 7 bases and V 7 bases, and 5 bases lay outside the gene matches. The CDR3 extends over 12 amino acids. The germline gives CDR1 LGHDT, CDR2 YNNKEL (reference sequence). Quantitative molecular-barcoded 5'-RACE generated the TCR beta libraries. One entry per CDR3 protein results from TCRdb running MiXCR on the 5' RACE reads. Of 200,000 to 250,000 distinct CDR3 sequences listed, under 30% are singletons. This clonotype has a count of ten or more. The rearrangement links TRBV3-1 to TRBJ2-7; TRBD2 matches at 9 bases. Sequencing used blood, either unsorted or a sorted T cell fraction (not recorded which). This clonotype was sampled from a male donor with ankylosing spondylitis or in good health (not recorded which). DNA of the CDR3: TGTGCCAGCAACGCGGGGGGGGGTGAGCAGTACTTC. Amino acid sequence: CASNAGGGEQYF.